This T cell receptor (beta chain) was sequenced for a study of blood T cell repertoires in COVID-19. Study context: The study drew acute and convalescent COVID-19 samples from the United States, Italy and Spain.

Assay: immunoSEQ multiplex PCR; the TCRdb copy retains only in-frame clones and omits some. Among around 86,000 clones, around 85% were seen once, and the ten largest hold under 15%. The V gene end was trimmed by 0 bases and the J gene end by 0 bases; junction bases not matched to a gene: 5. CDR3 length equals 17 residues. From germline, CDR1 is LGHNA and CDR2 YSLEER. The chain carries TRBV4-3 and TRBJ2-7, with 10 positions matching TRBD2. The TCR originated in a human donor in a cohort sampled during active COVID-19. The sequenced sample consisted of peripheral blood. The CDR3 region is CASSQDWLAGASYEQYF. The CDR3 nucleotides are TGCGCCAGCAGCCAAGATTGGCTAGCGGGGGCCTCCTACGAGCAGTACTTC.